The 31 T cell receptor beta chains presented below share a single source sample, sequenced in a study of T-cell memory formation after mild COVID-19. TCRdb reanalysed the 5' RACE reads using MiXCR and keeps one entry per CDR3 protein. The sample holds roughly 350,000 distinct CDR3 sequences, 20% to 25% seen once. Sample: PBMCs or a T cell subset sorted from them (not recorded which). Receptors were obtained from an adult woman who had mild COVID-19 (a few samples of this study predate the infection). Cell type and time point are not known.

V usage is TRBV29-1 and J usage is TRBJ2-5; no firm D call. CDR1 is SQVTM, CDR2 ANQGSEA, per germline. Trimming removed 5 bases at V and 4 bases at J, with 8 bases between. The CDR3 covers 11 residues. Written as DNA, the CDR3 is TGCAGCGTTTCTTTAGGAGAGACCCAGTACTTC. This gives the protein CSVSLGETQYF.

In this sample, this clonotype turned up a few times. The chain combines TRBV7-9 with TRBJ2-1, with D tentatively TRBD1 (6 bases). Trimming stripped 2 bases from V and 6 bases from J, with 8 bases between. CDR3 length: 13 amino acids. CDR1 is SEHNR, CDR2 FQNEAQ, per germline (reference sequence). The CDR3 DNA reads TGTGCCAGCAGCTTAAACAGGGCCAATGAGCAGTTCTTC. This translates into CASSLNRANEQFF. Filled out from reference TRBV7-9 and TRBJ2-1, the complete variable domain reads DTGVSQNPRHKITKRGQNVTFRCDPISEHNRLYWYRQTLGQGPEFLTYFQNEAQLEKSRLLSDRFSAERPKGSFSTLEIQRTEQGDSAMYLCASSLNRANEQFFGPGTRLTVL.

The chain couples TRBV7-9 to TRBJ2-4; 7 bases line up with TRBD1. The CDR3 extends over 14 amino acids. V gave up 6 bases and J gave up 4 bases; unmatched junction bases: 6. Germline V lookup: CDR1 SEHNR, CDR2 FQNEAQ (reference sequence). The CDR3 is CASSREQGKNIQYF. The DNA for the CDR3 is TGTGCCAGCAGTAGAGAACAGGGGAAAAACATTCAGTACTTC.

A few counts support this clonotype. The chain joins TRBV12-3 or TRBV12-4 to TRBJ1-3; tentatively, D is TRBD1 (5 bases). The V end was cut by 3 bases, the J end by 6 bases, with 15 bases between. The CDR3 loop spans 15 amino acids. CDR3 DNA sequence: TGTGCCAGCAGTTTCTCCTCCTCCGGGGCAAACACCATATATTTT. This gives the protein CASSFSSSGANTIYF.

This clonotype was counted between two and nine times. CDR3 sequence: CASRWTGLNYGYTF. DNA for the CDR3: TGTGCCAGCAGATGGACAGGGTTGAACTATGGCTACACCTTC. The rearrangement links TRBV12-3 or TRBV12-4 to TRBJ1-2, with 8 bases matching TRBD1. The CDR3 sequence is 14 residues long. With 6 bases clipped from V and 2 bases from J, the junction kept 5 bases outside the gene matches.

This clonotype showed up just a few times. The V and J genes are TRBV4-3 and TRBJ2-3, with 10 bases fitting TRBD2. Germline V gene lookup returns CDR1 LGHNA and CDR2 YSLEER. V gave up 4 bases and J gave up 2 bases; unmatched junction bases: 15. The CDR3 is 19 amino acids. The CDR3 nucleotides read TGCGCCAGCAGCCCAGGGGGAACTAGCGGGATTCTCTTCACAGATACGCAGTATTTT. Residues: CASSPGGTSGILFTDTQYF.

This clonotype was seen only a few times. The V call is TRBV9, the J call TRBJ1-1; no definite D call. This CDR3 has 18 amino acids. The ends were cut back, 0 bases at V and 3 bases at J, with 21 bases in the middle. Per the germline V gene, CDR1 is SGDLS and CDR2 is YYNGEE. The CDR3 sequence is CASSVEGFFVSAYTEAFF. Here the CDR3 DNA reads TGTGCCAGCAGCGTAGAAGGTTTTTTTGTCTCCGCGTACACTGAAGCTTTCTTT.

The chain employs TRBV14 and TRBJ2-1, with TRBD2 identical over 12 bases. The CDR3 totals 17 residues. Germline CDR1 is SGHDN and CDR2 is FVKESK. V lost 2 bases to trimming and J lost 5 bases; unmatched junction nucleotides: 7. The CDR3 sequence is CASSQTRLAGANNEQFF. Here the CDR3 DNA reads TGTGCCAGCAGCCAAACCAGACTAGCGGGAGCCAACAATGAGCAGTTCTTC. Supplemented by reference TRBV14 and TRBJ2-1, the full variable domain reads EAGVTQFPSHSVIEKGQTVTLRCDPISGHDNLYWYRRVMGKEIKFLLHFVKESKQDESGMPNNRFLAERTGGTYSTLKVQPAELEDSGVYFCASSQTRLAGANNEQFFGPGTRLTVL.

The chain uses TRBV27 and TRBJ2-4; D is unresolved. The CDR3 totals 16 residues. From germline, CDR1 is MNHEY and CDR2 SMNVEV (reference sequence). V was shortened by 2 bases and J by 0 bases, with 11 bases between the two germline ends. The DNA of the CDR3 is TGTGCCAGCAGTTTAGGAAAGACTTTAGCCAAAAACATTCAGTACTTC. Amino acids: CASSLGKTLAKNIQYF.

This clonotype was found a few times. J is TRBJ2-1 and V is TRBV7-3; 8 bases match TRBD2. Germline V CDR1 and CDR2: SGHTA, FQGTGA. The CDR3 consists of 16 residues. V lost 6 bases and J lost 6; bases outside the gene matches: 13. The CDR3 here is CASSSGPGLDPNEQFF. The CDR3, as DNA: TGTGCCAGCAGTTCTGGCCCGGGACTAGATCCCAATGAGCAGTTCTTC. The entire variable domain, with the rest obtained from reference TRBV7-3 and TRBJ2-1, is as follows: GAGVSQTPSNKVTEKGKYVELRCDPISGHTALYWYRQSLGQGPEFLIYFQGTGAADDSGLPNDRFFAVRPEGSVSTLKIQRTERGDSAVYLCASSSGPGLDPNEQFFGPGTRLTVL.

Only a few counts were recorded for this clonotype. V and J are TRBV9 and TRBJ2-5; 7 bases agree with TRBD1. In germline, CDR1 is SGDLS, CDR2 YYNGEE. With 4 bases clipped from V and 5 bases from J, the junction kept 11 bases outside the gene matches. CDR3 length: 15 residues. CDR3 sequence (DNA): TGTGCCAGCAGCCCCACCGGACAGGTTGGGGAGACCCAGTACTTC. Translating gives CASSPTGQVGETQYF.

The rearrangement links TRBV10-3 to TRBJ2-7, with 7 bases fitting TRBD1. V shed 7 bases, J shed 2 bases, and the junction held 5 bases outside the gene matches. The CDR3 consists of 13 residues. Germline V lookup: CDR1 ENHRY, CDR2 SYGVKD. CDR3 region: CAITGTATYEQYF. In DNA, the CDR3 is TGTGCCATCACGGGGACAGCGACCTACGAGCAGTACTTC.

CDR3 region: CASSPRSGTSYEQYF. The CDR3 region has the DNA TGTGCCAGCAGCCCTCGGAGCGGGACTTCCTACGAGCAGTACTTC. The chain links TRBV9 to TRBJ2-7, with 7 bases aligning to TRBD2. The germline V gene has CDR1 SGDLS and CDR2 YYNGEE. This CDR3 comprises 15 residues. The V segment lost 4 bases and the J segment 1 base; nucleotides outside the gene matches: 8.

The chain employs TRBV14 and TRBJ1-4; D unresolved. With 0 bases removed from V and 6 bases from J, the gap between germline ends came to 11 bases. Germline V gene data show CDR1 as SGHDN and CDR2 as FVKESK. The CDR3 loop spans 15 amino acids. CDR3 region: CASSQDVSRDEKLFF. CDR3 nucleotides: TGTGCCAGCAGCCAAGATGTTAGTCGGGATGAAAAACTGTTTTTT.

As concerns this clonotype: One end of the junction fails to match germline, which may point to a read error. The rearrangement uses TRBV7-7 and TRBJ2-2; 8 nucleotides line up with TRBD2. This CDR3 region has 15 residues. The V gene's germline CDR1 is SSHAT and CDR2 FNYEAQ (reference sequence). This CDR3 is CASSLGLAGSGELFF. The CDR3 region has the DNA TGTGCTAGCAGCTTAGGGCTAGCGGGCTCCGGGGAGCTGTTTTTT.

CDR3 in amino acids: CASSFGSILGAFF. The CDR3 DNA reads as TGTGCCAGCAGCTTTGGGAGTATCTTAGGAGCTTTCTTT. The chain links TRBV12-3 or TRBV12-4 to TRBJ1-1; no definite D call. Trimming cost V 6 bases and J 10 bases, with 18 bases left between them. The CDR3 has 13 amino acids.

This sequence joins TRBV30 and TRBJ1-5; possibly TRBD1 for D (6 bases). Germline assignment: CDR1 GTSNPN and CDR2 SVGIG (reference sequence). The ends were cut back, 0 bases at V and 6 bases at J, with 12 bases in the middle. This CDR3 spans 14 amino acids. The CDR3 DNA is TGTGCCTGGAGTGTACAGGGAGGATCTCAGCCCCAGCATTTT. It is translated as CAWSVQGGSQPQHF.

The V and J genes are TRBV21-1 and TRBJ2-3; the DNA was not compared with TRBD2, the D call given in the table. TRBV21-1 is a listed pseudogene. This CDR3 has 16 residues. The CDR3 sequence is CASSNGTAGCEDTQYF. The CDR3 DNA follows: TGTGCCAGCAGCAACGGAACGGCGGGATGTGAAGATACGCAGTATTTT.

The rearrangement joins TRBV12-3 or TRBV12-4 to TRBJ1-5; TRBD1 agrees at 9 bases. J gave up 7 bases and V 6 bases, and 10 bases lay outside the gene matches. The CDR3 is made up of 15 amino acids. CDR3: CASSHAGTGKQPQHF. Here the CDR3 DNA reads TGTGCCAGCAGCCACGCCGGGACAGGGAAACAGCCCCAGCATTTT.

This clonotype was found a few times. CDR3 coding DNA: TGTGCCAGCAGCTCCAATAGCGGGAGGGCCCCACACAATGAGCAGTTCTTC. The encoded protein is CASSSNSGRAPHNEQFF. The genes are TRBV7-2 and TRBJ2-1; TRBD2 agrees at 11 bases. V was clipped by 4 bases and J by 5 bases; unmatched bases: 10. Germline CDR1 is SGHTA and CDR2 is FQGNSA. The CDR3 is made up of 17 amino acids.

V is TRBV9 and J is TRBJ2-1; the D is unclear. Per germline, CDR1 SGDLS and CDR2 YYNGEE. CDR3 length equals 13 residues. Trimming took 4 bases from V and 6 from J, leaving 11 bases between them. CDR3 region: CASSPPQSNEQFF. For the CDR3, the DNA is TGTGCCAGCAGCCCCCCCCAGTCCAATGAGCAGTTCTTC.

The chain uses TRBV2 and TRBJ2-3; 7 nucleotides match TRBD2. This CDR3 has 14 residues. Germline V gene data show CDR1 as SNHLY and CDR2 as FYNNEI. The ends lost 7 bases at V and 0 bases at J; junction bases unmatched: 4. In DNA, the CDR3 is TGTGCCAGCATAGCGGGCTTTAGCACAGATACGCAGTATTTT. It encodes CASIAGFSTDTQYF.

J is TRBJ1-6 and V is TRBV7-2, with D possibly TRBD1 on 5 matching bases. CDR3 length equals 12 residues. CDR1 is SGHTA, CDR2 FQGNSA, per germline. Trimming left V 8 bases short and J 9 bases short, with 11 bases between. As DNA, the CDR3 is TGTGCCAGCTCTGACGGGGGTTCACCCCTCCACTTT. It yields the protein CASSDGGSPLHF.

This clonotype was detected a few times. V usage is TRBV24-1 and J usage is TRBJ2-1; D gene uncertain. CDR3 length: 12 amino acids. CDR1 is KGHDR, CDR2 SFDVKD, per germline. V dropped 5 bases and J dropped 9 bases, with 10 bases sitting between them. The CDR3 DNA follows: TGTGCCACCAGTGGCGCGGTTGGTGAGCAGTTCTTC. Protein sequence: CATSGAVGEQFF.

The sample holds a few counts of this clonotype. This rearrangement joins TRBV12-3 or TRBV12-4 to TRBJ1-5; no definite D call. This CDR3 comprises 14 residues. V was trimmed by 5 bases and J by 0 bases, leaving 8 bases between them. The CDR3 bases are TGTGCCAGCAGTCCCCTTGGTAGCAATCAGCCCCAGCATTTT. It is translated as CASSPLGSNQPQHF.

The rearrangement joins TRBV27 to TRBJ1-6; no reliable D call. V lost 8 bases and J 8 bases, leaving 16 bases between the germline ends. CDR1 is MNHEY, CDR2 SMNVEV, per germline (reference sequence). The CDR3 has 14 residues. Written as DNA, the CDR3 is TGTGCCAGCCGTCCGGCGACGGTGGATTCACCCCTCCACTTT. Translating gives CASRPATVDSPLHF.

The J gene is TRBJ2-5, the V gene TRBV5-1, with a tentative D call TRBD2 (6 bases). V was pared by 6 bases and J by 5 bases, with 17 bases between. The CDR3 has 14 amino acids. Germline CDR1 SGHRS, CDR2 YFSETQ. CDR3 DNA sequence: TGCGCCAGCACCCAAGGGGAGGTCCGGGAGACCCAGTACTTC. Amino acid sequence: CASTQGEVRETQYF.

A few counts support this clonotype. The chain carries TRBV4-2 and TRBJ2-7; 9 bases agree with TRBD2. Germline lookup yields CDR1 LGHNA and CDR2 YNFKEQ. CDR3 length equals 17 residues. V shed 4 bases and J 2 bases; nucleotides not matched to a gene: 12. CDR3 sequence: CASSRKTSGTSPYEQYF. DNA for the CDR3: TGTGCCAGCAGCCGGAAGACCTCCGGGACTAGCCCCTACGAGCAGTACTTC.

This clonotype was seen repeatedly, ten times or more. The chain couples TRBV5-1 to TRBJ2-7; D is perhaps TRBD1 (7 bases). CDR3 length: 16 residues. Per germline, CDR1 SGHRS and CDR2 YFSETQ. V was trimmed by 2 bases and J by 6 bases, leaving 21 bases between them. CDR3: CASSFGEQGRTIEQYF. In DNA form, the CDR3 reads TGCGCCAGCAGCTTTGGCGAACAGGGGAGGACTATCGAGCAGTACTTC.

The V call is TRBV4-2, the J call TRBJ2-5; D unclear. The CDR3 extends over 16 amino acids. Trimming removed 0 bases from V and 2 bases from J, with 13 bases in between. Germline assignment: CDR1 LGHNA and CDR2 YNFKEQ. CDR3 amino acids: CASSQDPARRQETQYF. The CDR3 DNA reads as TGTGCCAGCAGCCAAGATCCGGCACGGCGGCAAGAGACCCAGTACTTC.

This chain uses TRBV7-6 with TRBJ2-5; possible D gene TRBD1, 7 bases. The CDR3 length is 16 residues. The V gene's germline CDR1 is SGHVS and CDR2 FNYEAQ. Trimming stripped 3 bases from V and 5 bases from J, with 19 bases between. For the CDR3, the DNA is TGTGCCAGCAGCTTGGCAGGGGGGCTTGTGCATGAGACCCAGTACTTC. Translating gives CASSLAGGLVHETQYF.